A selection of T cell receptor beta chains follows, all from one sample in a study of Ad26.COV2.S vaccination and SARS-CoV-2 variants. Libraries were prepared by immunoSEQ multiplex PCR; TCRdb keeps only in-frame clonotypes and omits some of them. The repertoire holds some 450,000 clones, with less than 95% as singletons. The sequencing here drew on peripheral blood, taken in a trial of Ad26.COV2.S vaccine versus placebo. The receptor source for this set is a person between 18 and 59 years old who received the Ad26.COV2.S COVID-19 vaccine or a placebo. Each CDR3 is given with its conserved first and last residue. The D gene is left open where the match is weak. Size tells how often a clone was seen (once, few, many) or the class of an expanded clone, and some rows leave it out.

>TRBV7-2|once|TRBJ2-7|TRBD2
CASSSPRTSGSTDYEQYF
TGTGCCAGCAGCTCCCCTAGGACTAGCGGGAGTACGGACTACGAGCAGTACTTC
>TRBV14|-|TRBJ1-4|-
CASSPTRLEKLFF
TGTGCCAGCAGCCCTACCCGTCTTGAAAAACTGTTTTTT
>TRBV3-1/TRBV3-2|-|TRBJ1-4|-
CASSAVLGVEKLFF
TGTGCCAGCAGCGCTGTTTTGGGGGTTGAAAAACTGTTTTTT
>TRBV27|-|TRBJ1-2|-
CASSSYYREGYTF
TGTGCCAGCAGTTCCTACTACAGGGAAGGCTACACCTTC
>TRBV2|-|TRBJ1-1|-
CASRATEAFF
TGTGCCAGCAGGGCCACTGAAGCTTTCTTT
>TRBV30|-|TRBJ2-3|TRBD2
CAWTLAGPGTDTQYF
TGTGCCTGGACCTTAGCGGGACCGGGCACAGATACGCAGTATTTT
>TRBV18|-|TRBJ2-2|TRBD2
CASSPKPGLAGGPSTGELFF
TGTGCCAGCTCACCAAAACCGGGACTAGCGGGAGGGCCGAGTACCGGGGAGCTGTTTTTT
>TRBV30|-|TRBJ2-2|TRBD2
CAGREGQNTGELFF
TGTGCCGGTCGGGAGGGCCAGAACACCGGGGAGCTGTTTTTT
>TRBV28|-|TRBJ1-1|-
CASNLLDSPAAFF
TGTGCCAGCAACCTATTGGACTCTCCCGCCGCTTTCTTT
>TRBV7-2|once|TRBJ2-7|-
CASSSGQPDGKYEQYF
TGTGCCAGCAGCTCTGGACAGCCAGATGGAAAATACGAGCAGTACTTC
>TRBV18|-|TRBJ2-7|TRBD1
CASSFPGQMYEQYF
TGTGCCAGCTCATTCCCGGGACAGATGTACGAGCAGTACTTC
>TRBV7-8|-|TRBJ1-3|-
CASSLERFPAGNTIYF
TGTGCCAGCAGCTTAGAACGATTCCCGGCCGGAAACACCATATATTTT
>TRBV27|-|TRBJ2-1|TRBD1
CASSLGDSSYNEQFF
TGTGCCAGCAGTTTAGGGGACAGCTCCTACAATGAGCAGTTCTTC
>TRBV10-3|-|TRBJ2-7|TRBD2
CAISVDGGGTYEQYF
TGTGCCATCAGTGTGGATGGCGGGGGGACCTACGAGCAGTACTTC
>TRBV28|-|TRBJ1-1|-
CASSQSGTEAFF
TGTGCCAGCAGTCAGTCGGGCACTGAAGCTTTCTTT
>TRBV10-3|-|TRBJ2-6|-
CAISESKAATGANVLTF
TGTGCCATCAGTGAGTCGAAAGCGGCCACTGGGGCCAACGTCCTGACTTTC
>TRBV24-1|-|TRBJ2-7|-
CATSDLRPGAYEQYF
TGTGCCACCAGTGATTTGAGGCCCGGGGCCTACGAGCAGTACTTC
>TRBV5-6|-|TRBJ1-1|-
CASSLGENTEAFF
TGTGCCAGCAGCTTGGGAGAAAACACTGAAGCTTTCTTT
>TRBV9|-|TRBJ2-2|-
CASSPIGSVGELFF
TGTGCCAGCAGCCCCATAGGATCCGTCGGGGAGCTGTTTTTT
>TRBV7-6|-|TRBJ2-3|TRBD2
CASSHLAGEYADTQYF
TGTGCCAGCAGCCACTTAGCGGGAGAGTATGCAGATACGCAGTATTTT
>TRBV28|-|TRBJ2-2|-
CASNGVANTGELFF
TGTGCCAGCAATGGGGTAGCGAACACCGGGGAGCTGTTTTTT
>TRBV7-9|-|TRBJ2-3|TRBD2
CASSRTSGTPDTQYF
TGTGCCAGCAGCAGGACTAGCGGGACTCCAGATACGCAGTATTTT